These 30 T cell receptor beta chains came from one sample sequenced in a study of control samples from healthy donors and cancer patients. Using immunoSEQ multiplex PCR, the repertoire was profiled, and TCRdb retains in-frame clones only, with some absent. This table holds 110,000 to 150,000 clones, around nine tenths found once. Sequences were obtained from blood. Receptors originate from a man aged 25-45 years in good health.

In nucleotides, the CDR3 is TGTGCCAGCAGTTTGGGGGGACACGCTCGTCAGCCCCAGCATTTT. Translating it yields CASSLGGHARQPQHF. The chain joins TRBV28 to TRBJ1-5; a weak D match, TRBD1 (6 bases). There are 15 residues in the CDR3. Germline V gives CDR1 MDHEN, CDR2 SYDVKM. Trimming removed 3 bases from V and 6 bases from J, with 15 bases in between.

This clone appeared a single time. The rearrangement joins TRBV5-8 to TRBJ2-3; D unclear. The germline V gene encodes CDR1 SGHTS and CDR2 YDEGEE. V was shortened by 4 bases and J by 5 bases, with 17 bases between the two germline ends. The CDR3 has 15 amino acids. The CDR3 sequence: CASSHGQVSVDTQYF. The CDR3 region has the DNA TGTGCCAGCAGCCATGGTCAGGTCAGCGTAGATACGCAGTATTTT.

The genes are TRBV27 and TRBJ1-6; D call uncertain. Trimming stripped 1 base from V and 16 bases from J, with 11 bases between. The CDR3 spans 12 residues. Germline CDR1 MNHEY, CDR2 SMNVEV (reference sequence). CDR3 nucleotides: TGTGCCAGCAGTTTATATGGTCAGGTACTCCACTTT. Protein product: CASSLYGQVLHF.

V gene TRBV6-1 combines with J gene TRBJ2-2, with 9 bases aligning to TRBD1. The CDR3 spans 16 residues. Germline CDR1 is MNHNS and CDR2 is SASEGT. Trimming cost V 0 bases and J 7 bases; bases outside gene matches: 6. The CDR3 protein is CASSEATGGGSGELFF. CDR3 nucleotide sequence: TGTGCCAGCAGTGAAGCTACAGGGGGCGGCAGCGGGGAGCTGTTTTTT.

The CDR3 region is CATSRDRARTNYGYTF. The CDR3 bases are TGTGCCACCAGCAGAGATAGGGCAAGGACTAACTATGGCTACACCTTC. The genes are TRBV15 and TRBJ1-2; D unresolved. The ends were cut back, 0 bases at V and 0 bases at J, with 11 bases in the middle. CDR3 length: 16 amino acids. Germline lookup yields CDR1 LNHNV and CDR2 YYDKDF (reference sequence).

V gene TRBV11-3 combines with J gene TRBJ1-1; a weak D match, TRBD1 (5 bases). The CDR3 is 13 amino acids. Per the germline V gene, CDR1 is SGHNT and CDR2 is YENEEA. The V end lost 5 bases, the J end lost 10 bases, and 17 bases lay between the germline ends. The CDR3: CASSPGTTWGAFF. The DNA for the CDR3 is TGTGCCAGCAGCCCTGGGACGACCTGGGGAGCTTTCTTT.

V usage is TRBV19 and J usage is TRBJ1-2; D is possibly TRBD1 (5 bases). This CDR3 comprises 12 residues. The V end lost 6 bases, the J end lost 8 bases, and 13 bases lay between the germline ends. Germline V CDR1 and CDR2: LNHDA, SQIVND (reference sequence). Here the CDR3 reads CASSPGHGGYTF. CDR3 sequence (DNA): TGTGCCAGTAGCCCCGGACACGGGGGCTACACCTTC.

The gene calls are TRBV7-3 and TRBJ2-2; 7 bases align to TRBD2. V gave up 2 bases and J gave up 1 base; unmatched junction bases: 4. This CDR3 is built from 16 residues. The germline V gene encodes CDR1 SGHTA and CDR2 FQGTGA. The CDR3 region is CASSLLGGRNTGELFF. CDR3 DNA: TGTGCCAGCAGCTTATTGGGCGGGAGGAACACCGGGGAGCTGTTTTTT.

This chain joins TRBV15 and TRBJ2-4; D gene ambiguous. The CDR3 is 17 residues long. Deletions cut 4 bases from V and 0 bases from J, with 16 bases between. Germline CDR1 reads LNHNV; CDR2 reads YYDKDF (reference sequence). The CDR3 protein is CATSINHDFLAKNIQYF. CDR3 nucleotides: TGTGCCACCAGCATTAACCACGATTTTCTAGCCAAAAACATTCAGTACTTC.

The chain employs TRBV6-6 and TRBJ2-7; maybe TRBD2 (6 bases). Trimming removed 10 bases from V and 2 bases from J, with 15 bases in between. The CDR3 is 13 residues long. In germline, CDR1 is MNHNY, CDR2 SVGAGI (reference sequence). As DNA, the CDR3 is TGTGCCACCTCCCTTCCGGGAGCCTACGAGCAGTACTTC. The encoded protein is CATSLPGAYEQYF.

The chain joins TRBV2 to TRBJ1-5; 7 nucleotides agree with TRBD1. Losses at the gene ends were 4 bases for V and 1 base for J; bases not matched to a gene: 7. Germline assignment: CDR1 SNHLY and CDR2 FYNNEI. The CDR3 has 16 amino acids. CDR3 sequence reads: CASSGGTVPSNQPQHF. The DNA of the CDR3 is TGTGCCAGCAGTGGCGGGACAGTTCCAAGCAATCAGCCCCAGCATTTT.

The rearrangement links TRBV9 to TRBJ1-6; tentatively, D is TRBD1 (6 bases). Trimming pared 6 bases from V and 10 bases from J, leaving 17 bases between. Germline CDR1 reads SGDLS; CDR2 reads YYNGEE. The CDR3 has 14 residues. CDR3 protein: CASNAGVEESPLHF. The CDR3 bases are TGTGCCAGCAACGCAGGGGTAGAGGAGTCACCCCTCCACTTT.

This chain joins TRBV5-6 and TRBJ2-3, with 9 bases fitting TRBD2. V lost 3 bases, J lost 0 bases, and 8 bases stayed unmatched. The CDR3 covers 17 residues. CDR1 is SGHDT and CDR2 is YYEEEE in the germline V gene. The CDR3 DNA reads as TGTGCCAGCAGCTCACGCGGGAGGGGCCCTAGCACAGATACGCAGTATTTT. Protein sequence: CASSSRGRGPSTDTQYF.

The V gene is TRBV19, the J gene TRBJ2-3; no definite D call. Germline CDR1 LNHDA, CDR2 SQIVND (reference sequence). There are 14 residues in the CDR3. The V and J ends lost 3 bases and 6 bases respectively, with 13 bases between them. The CDR3 region has the DNA TGTGCCAGTAGTATGGGTCTAAGGAAGGATACGCAGTATTTT. Translated, it gives CASSMGLRKDTQYF. Supplemented by reference TRBV19 and TRBJ2-3, the full variable domain reads DGGITQSPKYLFRKEGQNVTLSCEQNLNHDAMYWYRQDPGQGLRLIYYSQIVNDFQKGDIAEGYSVSREKKESFPLTVTSAQKNPTAFYLCASSMGLRKDTQYFGPGTRLTVL.

V and J are TRBV5-6 and TRBJ2-1; D is ambiguous. This CDR3 has 15 amino acids. Trimming took off 1 base at V and 5 bases at J, with 13 bases between the two ends. Germline assignment: CDR1 SGHDT and CDR2 YYEEEE. The CDR3 nucleotides are TGTGCCAGCAGCTTGCTAGGCAGGCAGAACAATGAGCAGTTCTTC. Translation gives CASSLLGRQNNEQFF.

The chain recombines TRBV28 with TRBJ2-1; D is undetermined. Germline CDR1 and CDR2: MDHEN and SYDVKM. CDR3 size: 13 residues. V was cut by 8 bases and J by 4 bases, with 12 bases left in between. The CDR3 region has the DNA TGTGCCAGCGCCAAGAGCGCGTACAATGAGCAGTTCTTC. It encodes CASAKSAYNEQFF.

Turning to this clone: Relative to the germline gene, one junction end is altered; a read error may explain this. The chain recombines TRBV4-1 with TRBJ2-1; no clear D. Germline V gene lookup returns CDR1 MGHRA and CDR2 YSYEKL. The CDR3 contains 15 residues. The CDR3 DNA reads TGCGCCAGCAGCCAAGAGGTGGCGGTCCCCGTCAGTAAGCTCTTC. It codes for CASSQEVAVPVSKLF.

The CDR3 bases are TGTGCCAGCAGCTTGGTTACTAGTTTGATTGAGCAGTTCTTC. It codes for CASSLVTSLIEQFF. This chain links TRBV5-5 with TRBJ2-1; D perhaps matches TRBD2 (5 bases). Germline lookup yields CDR1 SGHKS and CDR2 YYEKEE (reference sequence). The V gene lost 0 bases and the J gene lost 9 bases, with 13 bases spanning the gap. The CDR3 is made up of 14 amino acids. The full variable domain, its missing parts supplied by reference TRBV5-5 and TRBJ2-1, is DAGVTQSPTHLIKTRGQQVTLRCSPISGHKSVSWYQQVLGQGPQFIFQYYEKEERGRGNFPDRFSARQFPNYSSELNVNALLLGDSALYLCASSLVTSLIEQFFGPGTRLTVL.

Here the CDR3 reads CASSRQTYGYTF. The DNA of the CDR3 is TGTGCCAGCAGTCGACAGACATATGGCTACACCTTC. The J gene is TRBJ1-2, the V gene TRBV6-2 or TRBV6-3; the D gene is possibly TRBD1 (5 bases). V was clipped by 5 bases and J by 5 bases, with 9 bases between them. CDR1 MNHEY and CDR2 SVGEGT come from the germline V gene. The CDR3 length is 12 residues.

The chain uses TRBV28 and TRBJ1-2; D is possibly TRBD1 (5 bases). Germline CDR1 is MDHEN and CDR2 is SYDVKM. The CDR3 length is 15 residues. V was pared by 1 base and J by 5 bases, with 14 bases between. The CDR3 here is CASSLSKGLGYGYTF. The DNA for the CDR3 is TGTGCCAGCAGTTTATCGAAGGGGCTAGGGTATGGCTACACCTTC.

CDR3 sequence: CASRRTSSNQPQHF. The CDR3 bases are TGTGCCAGCAGACGGACTTCTAGCAATCAGCCCCAGCATTTT. The V and J genes are TRBV27 and TRBJ1-5; D not certain. Per the germline V gene, CDR1 is MNHEY and CDR2 is SMNVEV (reference sequence). With 6 bases removed from V and 0 bases from J, the gap between germline ends came to 9 bases. The length of the CDR3 is 14 residues.

The DNA for the CDR3 is TGTGCCAGCTCATCCAGGGGGCGAGAGACCCAGTACTTC. Translated: CASSSRGRETQYF. The chain has TRBV18 and TRBJ2-5; 8 bases line up with TRBD1. CDR1 is KGHSH, CDR2 LQKENI, per germline. The CDR3 sequence is 13 residues long. J lost 4 bases, V lost 5 bases, and 3 bases had no gene match.

The rearrangement joins TRBV18 to TRBJ1-3; tentative D call: TRBD1 (6 bases). This CDR3 spans 17 amino acids. Germline CDR1 and CDR2: KGHSH and LQKENI. With 0 bases removed from V and 0 bases from J, the gap between germline ends came to 12 bases. The CDR3 DNA sequence: TGTGCCAGCTCACCACCTTCGGGACAAAGCTCTGGAAACACCATATATTTT. Protein sequence: CASSPPSGQSSGNTIYF.

V and J are TRBV11-2 and TRBJ2-3, with 11 positions matching TRBD2. The ends lost 1 base at V and 2 bases at J; junction bases unmatched: 2. The CDR3 has 16 residues. CDR1 and CDR2 (germline): SGHAT, FQNNGV. CDR3 sequence: CASSLGGLAATDTQYF. The CDR3 DNA follows: TGTGCCAGCAGCTTAGGGGGACTAGCGGCCACAGATACGCAGTATTTT.

The chain combines TRBV11-3 with TRBJ2-7; D uncertain. The CDR3 runs to 11 residues. Germline V gives CDR1 SGHNT, CDR2 YENEEA. The V end lost 4 bases, the J end lost 7 bases, and 8 bases lay between the germline ends. CDR3 amino acids: CASSSFEEQYF. CDR3 DNA: TGTGCCAGCAGCTCGTTTGAAGAGCAGTACTTC.

V is TRBV4-1 and J is TRBJ1-5; no reliable D call. CDR1 MGHRA and CDR2 YSYEKL come from the germline V gene. Trimming removed 4 bases at V and 9 bases at J, with 19 bases between. The CDR3 runs 15 residues. The CDR3 DNA reads TGCGCCAGCAGCCGAACCGCGATAGGTTCTTGGCCCCAGCATTTT. Translation: CASSRTAIGSWPQHF.

J is TRBJ2-1 and V is TRBV7-9; 10 bases map to TRBD1. The V gene's germline CDR1 is SEHNR and CDR2 FQNEAQ (reference sequence). CDR3 length equals 17 residues. J lost 7 bases, V lost 4 bases, and 13 bases had no gene match. The CDR3 DNA sequence: TGTGCCAGCAGCTCCAGAAGAAGGGACAGGGGAGCAAATGAGCAGTTCTTC. It specifies CASSSRRRDRGANEQFF.

The chain recombines TRBV10-3 with TRBJ2-3; D ambiguous. Germline V gene lookup returns CDR1 ENHRY and CDR2 SYGVKD. The CDR3 runs 12 residues. Trimming cost V 4 bases and J 0 bases, with 2 bases left between them. CDR3 protein: CAISGSTDTQYF. The CDR3 DNA reads as TGTGCCATCAGTGGAAGCACAGATACGCAGTATTTT.

The V call is TRBV3-1 (or the pseudogene TRBV3-2), the J call TRBJ2-1; 8 bases map to TRBD1. The CDR3 has 12 amino acids. Germline lookup yields CDR1 LGHDT and CDR2 YNNKEL (reference sequence). Trimming took 1 base from V and 12 from J; bases not matched to a gene: 2. CDR3 DNA: TGTGCCAGCAGCCAAGGACAGGGGAGGCAGTTCTTC. This codes for CASSQGQGRQFF.

This chain connects TRBV15 to TRBJ1-4, with unresolved D. Trimming shortened V by 6 bases and J by 7 bases, and 18 bases separated the two germline ends. CDR3 length: 15 amino acids. The germline CDR1 and CDR2 sequences are LNHNV and YYDKDF (reference sequence). Here the CDR3 reads CATSPSRLLGEKLFF. DNA of the CDR3: TGTGCCACCAGTCCCTCCCGTCTACTTGGTGAAAAACTGTTTTTT.